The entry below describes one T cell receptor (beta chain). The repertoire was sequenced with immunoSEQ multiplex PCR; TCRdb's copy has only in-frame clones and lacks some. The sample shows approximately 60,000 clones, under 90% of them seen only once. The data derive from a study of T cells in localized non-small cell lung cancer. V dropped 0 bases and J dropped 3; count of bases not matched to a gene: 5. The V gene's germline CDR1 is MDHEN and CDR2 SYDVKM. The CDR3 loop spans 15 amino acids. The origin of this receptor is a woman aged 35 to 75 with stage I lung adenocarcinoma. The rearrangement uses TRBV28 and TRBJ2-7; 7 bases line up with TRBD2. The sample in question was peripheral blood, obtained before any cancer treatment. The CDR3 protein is CASSLWWGGLYEQYF. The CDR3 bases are TGTGCCAGCAGTTTATGGTGGGGGGGTCTCTACGAGCAGTACTTC.